This TCR beta chain was profiled in a study of blood T cell repertoires in COVID-19. Study as a whole: Acute-phase and convalescent COVID-19 samples originated in the United States, Italy and Spain. Sample material is recorded as cDNA or gDNA derived from T cells, B-cell-depleted T cells, or PBMCs.

In the original processing: Nucleated cell counts were estimated from reference gene primer amplification. Method: immunoSEQ multiplex PCR; TCRdb's copy keeps in-frame clones and lacks some. V and J calls and clone size follow that table, whereas D and trimming were derived from the DNA. The data contain fewer than 90,000 clones, roughly four fifths of them singletons. It was during active infection that Seattle patients were enrolled and then longitudinally followed. Trimming cost V 0 bases and J 6 bases; bases outside gene matches: 6. CDR3 length: 16 residues. In germline, CDR1 is KGHSH, CDR2 LQKENI.

Sequencing was done on a sample of peripheral blood. V gene TRBV18 combines with J gene TRBJ2-1; TRBD1 matches 9 bases. The receptor's source is a man in his 60s with COVID-19, enrolled during active disease. CDR3 coding DNA: TGTGCCAGCTCACCACCGGACAGGGGAGGAGGCAATGAGCAGTTCTTC. The encoded protein is CASSPPDRGGGNEQFF.